The next 14 T cell receptor beta chains were all read from a single sample in a study of PD-1 blockade in classical Hodgkin lymphoma. Method: immunoSEQ multiplex PCR; TCRdb's copy keeps in-frame clones and lacks some. The repertoire holds approximately 61,000 clones, with 75% to 90% as singletons. All trial patients relapsed after autologous stem cell transplantation. This specimen was peripheral blood mononuclear cells (PBMCs), taken at baseline. Source of these receptors: a human donor with classical Hodgkin lymphoma.

The J gene is TRBJ2-1, the V gene TRBV18, with D maybe TRBD2 (6 bases). CDR1 is KGHSH, CDR2 LQKENI, per germline. The V end was cut by 2 bases, the J end by 5 bases, with 7 bases between. This CDR3 comprises 13 residues. The CDR3 coding sequence is TGTGCCAGCTCACCAGGGGAGGACAATGAGCAGTTCTTC. Translating gives CASSPGEDNEQFF.

CDR3 nucleotides: TGTGCCAGCAGCTTACAGGACGGGACTGAAGCTTTCTTT. Amino acids: CASSLQDGTEAFF. This chain uses TRBV7-6 with TRBJ1-1; no reliable D call. Germline V gives CDR1 SGHVS, CDR2 FNYEAQ. Trimming took 2 bases from V and 5 from J, leaving 9 bases between them. This CDR3 is 13 amino acids long.

The chain links TRBV5-4 to TRBJ2-5, with 7 bases fitting TRBD2. From germline, CDR1 is SGHNT and CDR2 YYREEE (reference sequence). CDR3 length equals 16 residues. Germline trimming cut 3 bases from V and 0 bases from J; bases unmatched to any gene: 8. CDR3 nucleotide sequence: TGTGCCAGCAGCTCAGCCTGGGGGGGGTACCAAGAGACCCAGTACTTC. Translation gives CASSSAWGGYQETQYF.

The genes are TRBV19 and TRBJ2-1; the match to TRBD1 covers 9 bases. In germline, CDR1 is LNHDA, CDR2 SQIVND (reference sequence). The J segment lost 7 bases and the V segment lost 6 bases, leaving 19 bases of the junction unmatched. This CDR3 has 18 residues. CDR3 in DNA: TGTGCCAGTAGCACCTCTCTTTGGGGGGGACAGGGAAGGAATGAGCAGTTCTTC. It yields the protein CASSTSLWGGQGRNEQFF.

The genes are TRBV27 and TRBJ2-2; D not resolved. Trimming removed 0 bases at V and 13 bases at J, with 15 bases between. The germline gives CDR1 MNHEY, CDR2 SMNVEV (reference sequence). The CDR3 totals 14 residues. The CDR3 nucleotides read TGTGCCAGCAGTTTATCGAGTGCGGCCCCCAGGCTGTTTTTT. Its protein is CASSLSSAAPRLFF.

This chain links TRBV19 with TRBJ1-1, with 11 bases identical to TRBD1. The V and J ends lost 5 bases and 4 bases, in that order; junction bases with no gene match: 9. CDR3 length: 16 residues. The germline V gene has CDR1 LNHDA and CDR2 SQIVND (reference sequence). Here the CDR3 DNA reads TGTGCCAGTAGTGGCCCGGGACAGGGGGTCCCCACTGAAGCTTTCTTT. Its translation is CASSGPGQGVPTEAFF.

V is TRBV5-1 and J is TRBJ2-3; D is possibly TRBD1 or TRBD2 (5 bases each). The CDR3 is 15 amino acids. Germline CDR1 and CDR2: SGHRS and YFSETQ. V lost 6 bases and J 1 base, leaving 15 bases between the germline ends. The CDR3 protein is CASTRDGPRTDTQYF. In DNA form, the CDR3 reads TGCGCCAGCACTCGGGACGGCCCCCGCACAGATACGCAGTATTTT.

V is TRBV7-6 and J is TRBJ2-3; D may be TRBD2 (6 bases). V shed 5 bases and J shed 0 bases, with 9 bases lying between them. Germline assignment: CDR1 SGHVS and CDR2 FNYEAQ. This CDR3 has 14 amino acids. The CDR3 spells CASSLEGSTDTQYF. CDR3 bases: TGTGCCAGCAGCCTGGAGGGAAGCACAGATACGCAGTATTTT.

The gene calls are TRBV5-1 and TRBJ1-2; D ambiguous. Germline V gene lookup returns CDR1 SGHRS and CDR2 YFSETQ. Deletions cut 2 bases from V and 7 bases from J, with 24 bases between. This CDR3 is 17 amino acids long. DNA for the CDR3: TGCGCCAGCAGCTTTGTGCCCCTCGACCCGGGGAAGGGTGGCTACACCTTC. Translating it yields CASSFVPLDPGKGGYTF.

This clone came up once. The chain is built from TRBV27 and TRBJ1-1, with D uncertain. Trimming stripped 5 bases from V and 1 base from J, with 11 bases between. Germline CDR1 is MNHEY and CDR2 is SMNVEV (reference sequence). The CDR3 totals 14 residues. The CDR3 protein is CASSSRRGNTEAFF. The CDR3 coding sequence is TGTGCCAGCAGTAGCCGGCGGGGGAACACTGAAGCTTTCTTT.

This clone showed up just a few times. The chain is built from TRBV6-5 and TRBJ1-5; the D is unclear. Looked up from germline, CDR1 is MNHEY and CDR2 is SVGAGI. The CDR3 contains 15 residues. Trimming removed 6 bases at V and 4 bases at J, with 16 bases between. The CDR3 coding sequence is TGTGCCAGCAGATCAACACCCTATGGGAATCAGCCCCAGCATTTT. Encoded protein: CASRSTPYGNQPQHF.

The V call is TRBV16, the J call TRBJ2-4, with 9 bases lining up with TRBD2. This CDR3 has 12 residues. V was clipped by 1 base and J by 15 bases; unmatched bases: 4. Germline CDR1 KGHSY, CDR2 FQNENV. CDR3 in DNA: TGTGCCAGCAGCCAATACAAGCGGGGGGTGTACTTC. Its protein product is CASSQYKRGVYF.

The V call is TRBV10-3, the J call TRBJ2-3; the match to TRBD2 covers 12 bases. This CDR3 region has 14 residues. Trimming cost V 10 bases and J 3 bases; bases outside gene matches: 5. Germline V gives CDR1 ENHRY, CDR2 SYGVKD. CDR3 sequence (DNA): TGTGCCACTATGACTAGCGGGGGAACAGATACGCAGTATTTT. This codes for CATMTSGGTDTQYF.

V usage is TRBV7-2 and J usage is TRBJ2-7, with D hard to call. This CDR3 contains 12 residues. V dropped 5 bases and J dropped 6 bases, with 11 bases sitting between them. Per the germline V gene, CDR1 is SGHTA and CDR2 is FQGNSA. CDR3 in amino acids: CASSRNYGEQYF. The CDR3, as DNA: TGTGCCAGCAGCCGCAATTATGGCGAGCAGTACTTC.